The entry below describes one T cell receptor (beta chain). Its antigen is still unknown. This specimen comes from a study of graft-versus-host responses after intestinal transplantation. On the study more broadly: Transplants given to recipients were multivisceral, liver-intestinal, or isolated intestinal. Induction using anti-thymocyte globulin, followed by tacrolimus and steroids for around 3 years, was given to all recipients. Study results and caveats: Analysis identified GvH clones in recipient marrow, with some appearing first in ileum or blood. Some patients had graft-donor T cell macrochimerism, and their allografts showed high graft-versus-host to host-versus-graft clonal ratios.

Trimming removed 3 bases at V and 3 bases at J, with 9 bases between. The germline V gene has CDR1 SGDLS and CDR2 YYNGEE. The CDR3 extends over 13 amino acids. Clones were read by immunoSEQ multiplex PCR, and TCRdb kept only the in-frame ones, dropping some. The sample lists some 130,000 clones; approximately 92% were seen once. The sequences come from unstimulated CD4+ T cells sorted from spleen or lymph node cells, collected before intestinal transplant. The TCR was taken from a human donor who received an intestinal transplant. V is TRBV9 and J is TRBJ1-2; D not certain. CDR3 sequence reads: CASSAGPDYGYTF. Here the CDR3 DNA reads TGTGCCAGCAGCGCCGGGCCAGACTATGGCTACACCTTC.